This TCR beta chain appears in the sequencing data of a study of T cells in Graves' hyperthyroidism and ophthalmopathy. This clonotype was seen only a few times. The CDR3 is made up of 15 amino acids. Trimming at V came to 5 bases and at J to 4 bases, leaving 6 bases not matched to a gene. CDR1 is SEHNR, CDR2 FQNEAQ, per germline (reference sequence). RNA transcripts were the template for amplifying TCR beta CDR3 regions. HTBI primers were the set used in a first-round RT-PCR of the TCR CDR3. One entry per CDR3 protein, called by TCRdb with MiXCR from the multiplex PCR reads. The sample contains some 490,000 distinct CDR3 sequences, 22% of which appear only once.

This rearrangement joins TRBV7-9 to TRBJ2-5; 11 bases are shared with TRBD1. This TCR was recovered from a woman aged 70 to 79 with Graves' ophthalmopathy. The sequenced sample was blood. The CDR3 nucleotides are TGTGCCAGCAGCCCAGAAGGGACAGGGGGAGAGACCCAGTACTTC. Its translation is CASSPEGTGGETQYF.